The 17 T cell receptor beta chains listed next were all sequenced from one sample in a study of CD4 and CD8 cells across lung adenocarcinoma regions. TCRdb independently ran MiXCR on the PCR reads; one entry per CDR3 protein. This table holds 9,500 to 11,000 distinct CDR3 sequences, roughly three fifths found once. Source material: CD8+ T cells from the margin of a lung tumor. Receptors originate from a male donor with lung adenocarcinoma. The CD4 and CD8 labels of this study may be unreliable.

This clonotype was seen only a few times. This chain uses TRBV6-1 with TRBJ2-4; D might be TRBD2 (5 bases). V lost 6 bases and J 0 bases, leaving 15 bases between the germline ends. From germline, CDR1 is MNHNS and CDR2 SASEGT. The CDR3 covers 16 residues. CDR3 protein: CASSNWAGLAKNIQYF. CDR3 coding DNA: TGTGCCAGCAGCAACTGGGCGGGCCTAGCCAAAAACATTCAGTACTTC.

This rearrangement joins TRBV6-1 to TRBJ2-1; the D is unclear. The J call is in doubt because the DNA end fits TRBJ2-5 better. This CDR3 is built from 14 residues. CDR1 MNHNS and CDR2 SASEGT come from the germline V gene. The CDR3 reads CASSEATAAETQYF. CDR3 sequence (DNA): TGTGCCAGCAGTGAAGCAACGGCAGCAGAGACCCAGTACTTC.

Of note for this clonotype: The germline gene is not matched at one end of the junction; a read error may be the cause. This chain joins TRBV6-4 and TRBJ2-5; no firm D call. Germline V gene lookup returns CDR1 MRHNA and CDR2 SNTAGT. This CDR3 region has 11 residues. The CDR3 region is CGSSDQETQYF. The CDR3 coding sequence is TGTGGCAGCAGTGACCAAGAGACCCAGTACTTT.

The chain carries TRBV7-6 and TRBJ2-1; 10 bases are shared with TRBD2. The DNA end lines up better with TRBJ2-5; the J call may be wrong. Germline-derived CDR1 and CDR2 are SGHVS and FNYEAQ. The CDR3 is made up of 14 amino acids. The CDR3 loop is CASSFQAGGETQYF. The CDR3 region has the DNA TGTGCCAGCAGCTTTCAAGCGGGAGGGGAGACCCAGTACTTC.

The rearrangement joins TRBV7-2 to TRBJ2-3; 12 bases line up with TRBD2. CDR3 size: 18 residues. Per germline, CDR1 SGHTA and CDR2 FQGNSA. The V segment lost 3 bases and the J segment 2 bases; nucleotides outside the gene matches: 9. CDR3 DNA sequence: TGTGCCAGCAGCTTCGGATTTCCTAGCGGGGGGGACACAGATACGCAGTATTTT. Its protein product is CASSFGFPSGGDTDTQYF.

The V gene is TRBV12-3 or TRBV12-4, the J gene TRBJ1-6; 7 nucleotides align to TRBD1. The trim removed 6 bases at V and 4 bases at J, leaving 9 bases unmatched. The CDR3 consists of 16 residues. CDR3 residues: CASSTRTGRYNSPLHF. The CDR3 DNA sequence: TGTGCCAGCAGCACGAGGACAGGACGGTATAATTCACCCCTCCACTTT.

The chain links TRBV10-2 to TRBJ2-5; D call uncertain. The CDR3 length is 13 residues. The germline V gene encodes CDR1 WSHSY and CDR2 SAAADI. V shed 3 bases and J shed 5 bases, with 10 bases lying between them. The CDR3 sequence is CASSDPQLETQYF. In nucleotides, the CDR3 is TGCGCCAGCAGTGACCCCCAGTTGGAGACCCAGTACTTC.

With regard to this clonotype: Compared with germline, one end of the junction differs, possibly owing to a read error. The chain recombines TRBV6-1 with TRBJ2-4; 11 nucleotides align to TRBD2. The CDR3 totals 14 residues. Per germline, CDR1 MNHNS and CDR2 SASEGT. Here the CDR3 reads CASSVSLAGDIQYF. CDR3 DNA: TGTGCCAGCAGTGTTTCACTAGCGGGAGATATTCAGTATTTC.

This chain links TRBV6-1 with TRBJ2-5, with D tentatively TRBD1 or TRBD2 (6 bases each). CDR1 is MNHNS and CDR2 is SASEGT in the germline V gene. V lost 9 bases, J lost 4 bases, and 21 bases lay in between. This CDR3 comprises 15 residues. The CDR3 is CARGHGGRDAETQYF. CDR3 coding DNA: TGTGCCAGGGGGCACGGGGGCCGAGACGCAGAGACCCAGTACTTC.

This chain links TRBV27 with TRBJ2-1, with 8 bases lining up with TRBD2. Germline V gene lookup returns CDR1 MNHEY and CDR2 SMNVEV (reference sequence). The CDR3 consists of 15 residues. V lost 6 bases and J lost 6; bases outside the gene matches: 10. The CDR3 nucleotides read TGTGCCAGCAGGGCGGGGGGATTTAAGTCCAATGAGCAGTTCTTC. It specifies CASRAGGFKSNEQFF.

V is TRBV6-1 and J is TRBJ2-1, with D possibly TRBD2 on 5 matching bases. Germline CDR1 MNHNS, CDR2 SASEGT. The V and J ends lost 9 bases and 7 bases respectively, with 13 bases between them. This CDR3 has 12 amino acids. CDR3 coding DNA: TGTGCCAGGACTGAGGGAATAAATGAGCAGTTCTTC. Translated: CARTEGINEQFF.

Concerning this clonotype itself: The CDR3 ends on some other residue instead of the conserved phenylalanine or tryptophan, so this is likely a read error. The DNA is omitted, as the CDR3 cannot be located on it reliably, and the CDR3 follows TCRdb's listing. The genes are TRBV6-1 and TRBJ2-1; the table's D call of TRBD1 was not tested on the DNA. The CDR3 length equals 16 residues, ends included. Germline CDR1 MNHNS, CDR2 SASEGT. The CDR3 reads CASSEAWSTGEQFFGT.

This clonotype was detected only a few times. The rearrangement joins TRBV28 to TRBJ2-5, with 7 bases aligning to TRBD1. After removal of 2 bases from V and 5 bases from J, the junction contained 8 bases not matched to a gene. The CDR3 totals 15 residues. CDR1 is MDHEN and CDR2 is SYDVKM in the germline V gene. The chain's CDR3 is CASSLDVRGTETQYF. The CDR3 bases are TGTGCCAGCAGTTTAGATGTCAGGGGGACGGAGACCCAGTACTTC.

The chain uses TRBV7-2 and TRBJ2-5; D call uncertain. With the DNA end fitting TRBJ2-1 better, the J assignment may be wrong. CDR1 and CDR2 from the germline V gene are SGHTA and FQGNSA. The CDR3 runs to 16 residues. CDR3 nucleotides: TGTGCCAGCAGCATCAAAGCTGTGAGTCTCCAAGAGACCCAGTTCTTC. It encodes CASSIKAVSLQETQFF.

In this sample, this clonotype turned up a few times. This chain uses TRBV6-1 with TRBJ2-4, with 8 bases matching TRBD2. Germline-derived CDR1 and CDR2 are MNHNS and SASEGT. The CDR3 contains 17 residues. V lost 6 bases to trimming and J lost 0 bases; unmatched junction nucleotides: 10. CDR3: CASSRSTSGIAKNIQYF. CDR3 nucleotides: TGTGCCAGCAGCCGTTCAACTAGCGGAATAGCCAAAAACATTCAGTACTTC.

This clonotype was counted a single time. One end of the junction is discordant with germline, which a read error may explain. This rearrangement joins TRBV6-4 to TRBJ2-3; D possibly corresponds to TRBD2 (5 bases). The J call may not be correct, given that the DNA end is closer to TRBJ2-5. CDR1 and CDR2 (germline): MRHNA, SNTAGT. This CDR3 region has 15 residues. This chain's CDR3 is CASSDRGTNKDTQYF. DNA for the CDR3: TGTGCCAGCAGTGACCGGGGAACGAACAAAGATACCCAGTACTTC.

The rearrangement links TRBV10-1 to TRBJ2-1; D is possibly TRBD2 (6 bases). The V gene's germline CDR1 is WNHNN and CDR2 SYGVQD (reference sequence). The CDR3 is made up of 15 amino acids. V gave up 0 bases and J gave up 6 bases, with 12 bases separating them. In nucleotides, the CDR3 is TGCGCCAGCAGTGAGTCTGGCGGGAATGTCAATGAGCAGTTCTTC. Translation gives CASSESGGNVNEQFF.